Following are 26 T cell receptor beta chains from one sample sequenced in a study of T cells in Graves' hyperthyroidism and ophthalmopathy. Amplification of TCR beta CDR3 regions used RNA as the template. The primer set for the first-round RT-PCR of the TCR CDR3 was HTBI. TCRdb called the multiplex PCR reads again in MiXCR, with one record for every CDR3 protein. The sample records about 400,000 distinct CDR3 sequences, around 14% being singletons. Specimen: blood. These receptors all come from a woman in her thirties with Graves' hyperthyroidism.

This clonotype was observed at least ten times. The chain links TRBV3-1 to TRBJ2-5; 10 bases match TRBD2. The CDR3 contains 16 residues. The ends lost 6 bases at V and 1 base at J; junction bases unmatched: 8. Germline V gives CDR1 LGHDT, CDR2 YNNKEL (reference sequence). CDR3: CASRPGLAASQETQYF. Written as DNA, the CDR3 is TGTGCCAGCAGACCCGGACTAGCGGCCAGCCAAGAGACCCAGTACTTC.

A few counts support this clonotype. This chain uses TRBV19 with TRBJ2-7; TRBD2 agrees at 12 bases. The ends lost 2 bases at V and 1 base at J; junction bases unmatched: 3. CDR1 and CDR2 from the germline V gene are LNHDA and SQIVND (reference sequence). The CDR3 sequence is 16 residues long. CDR3 bases: TGTGCCAGTAGTATAATGACTAGCGGGAGATCCTACGAGCAGTACTTC. This translates into CASSIMTSGRSYEQYF.

This clonotype came up a few times. The V and J genes are TRBV18 and TRBJ2-1; 8 bases are a match to TRBD1. V lost 0 bases to trimming and J lost 7 bases; unmatched junction nucleotides: 14. Germline V gives CDR1 KGHSH, CDR2 LQKENI. CDR3 length equals 18 residues. The CDR3 bases are TGTGCCAGCTCACCACCCAATCAGGGGGCGGCAGTTAGTAATGAGCAGTTCTTC. As protein: CASSPPNQGAAVSNEQFF.

The V gene is TRBV7-6, the J gene TRBJ2-2, with no clear D. Germline CDR1 SGHVS, CDR2 FNYEAQ. Trimming removed 6 bases from V and 2 bases from J, with 13 bases in between. The length of the CDR3 is 15 residues. The CDR3: CASSYSDGNTGELFF. The CDR3 DNA reads as TGTGCCAGCAGTTACAGTGACGGAAACACCGGGGAGCTGTTTTTT. Combining the CDR3 with reference TRBV7-6 and TRBJ2-2 gives the whole variable domain GAGVSQSPRYKVTKRGQDVALRCDPISGHVSLYWYRQALGQGPEFLTYFNYEAQQDKSGLPNDRFSAERPEGSISTLTIQRTEQRDSAMYRCASSYSDGNTGELFFGEGSRLTVL.

About this clonotype: This could be a read error, since a much larger clone is one nucleotide away. The rearrangement joins TRBV5-5 to TRBJ1-5; a possible D gene is TRBD1 (6 bases). Trimming removed 4 bases from V and 5 bases from J, with 10 bases in between. The CDR3 has 13 amino acids. From germline, CDR1 is SGHKS and CDR2 YYEKEE (reference sequence). CDR3 sequence reads: CASSPYRDQPQHF. The DNA of the CDR3 is TGTGCCAGCAGCCCTTACAGGGATCAGCCCCAGCATTTT.

Note on this clonotype: A single base separates this from a much larger clone, so it may be a read error. J is TRBJ2-5 and V is TRBV11-1, with TRBD2 identical over 7 bases. Germline V lookup: CDR1 SGHAT, CDR2 FQDESV (reference sequence). The CDR3 is 14 residues long. The CDR3 nucleotides read TGTGTCAGCAGCGGAGGAGCGGGAATGGAGACCCAGTACTTC. Encoded protein: CVSSGGAGMETQYF.

This clonotype was picked up many times. This chain joins TRBV2 and TRBJ1-1; D possibly corresponds to TRBD1 (6 bases). V was shortened by 5 bases and J by 5 bases, with 9 bases between the two germline ends. The germline gives CDR1 SNHLY, CDR2 FYNNEI. This CDR3 contains 12 residues. The CDR3, as DNA: TGTGCCAGCAGTCCTACAGGGACTGAAGCTTTCTTT. Protein: CASSPTGTEAFF.

This clonotype turned up a few times. The chain couples TRBV28 to TRBJ1-2, with 8 bases fitting TRBD1. The CDR3 loop spans 12 amino acids. J was trimmed by 10 bases and V by 2 bases; bases with no gene match: 3. Germline V gene data show CDR1 as MDHEN and CDR2 as SYDVKM. The DNA for the CDR3 is TGTGCCAGCAGTTTAAGACAGGGGTTCTACACCTTC. Translating it yields CASSLRQGFYTF.

The chain couples TRBV20-1 to TRBJ2-7; 9 positions match TRBD1. This CDR3 comprises 14 residues. The V segment lost 3 bases and the J segment 2 bases; nucleotides outside the gene matches: 5. Per germline, CDR1 DFQATT and CDR2 SNEGSKA (reference sequence). CDR3 nucleotides: TGCAGTGCTAGGAAGAGGACAGGGGCCTACGAGCAGTACTTC. Its protein is CSARKRTGAYEQYF.

As for this clonotype: This may stem from a read error, because a much larger clone lies one nucleotide away. This chain links TRBV10-3 with TRBJ2-7; possible D gene TRBD2, 6 bases. CDR3 size: 12 residues. Trimming took off 7 bases at V and 5 bases at J, with 12 bases between the two ends. CDR1 and CDR2 from the germline V gene are ENHRY and SYGVKD. CDR3 residues: CAIMGLDHEQYF. In DNA, the CDR3 is TGTGCCATCATGGGACTGGATCACGAGCAGTACTTC.

The rearrangement joins TRBV5-8 to TRBJ2-5; D remains ambiguous. V lost 1 base to trimming and J lost 0 bases, with 19 bases between them. The CDR3 totals 18 residues. From germline, CDR1 is SGHTS and CDR2 YDEGEE. In nucleotides, the CDR3 is TGTGCCAGCAGCTTGCTGTTCCGGGCCCCAAGGTACCAAGAGACCCAGTACTTC. Amino acid sequence: CASSLLFRAPRYQETQYF.

This clonotype was seen at least ten times. This chain connects TRBV5-1 to TRBJ2-7; no firm D call. This CDR3 has 12 residues. Trimming took 3 bases from V and 3 from J, leaving 7 bases between them. Per germline, CDR1 SGHRS and CDR2 YFSETQ. The DNA of the CDR3 is TGCGCCAGCAGCTCCTCCCTCTACGAGCAGTACTTC. Its protein product is CASSSSLYEQYF.

This clonotype was recorded at least ten times. The V call is TRBV30, the J call TRBJ2-3; 10 bases align to TRBD2. Germline CDR1 and CDR2: GTSNPN and SVGIG (reference sequence). V lost 5 bases and J lost 4; bases outside the gene matches: 6. The CDR3 has 14 amino acids. CDR3 coding DNA: TGTGCCTGGGCGCTAGCGGGAGAATCAGATACGCAGTATTTT. Translating it yields CAWALAGESDTQYF.

At least ten counts were recorded for this clonotype. This sequence joins TRBV5-1 and TRBJ2-3; 9 nucleotides align to TRBD1. V gave up 4 bases and J gave up 6 bases; unmatched junction bases: 9. The V gene's germline CDR1 is SGHRS and CDR2 YFSETQ. CDR3 length: 15 residues. The CDR3 sequence is CASSDQTGGGDTQYF. DNA of the CDR3: TGCGCCAGCAGCGACCAGACAGGGGGAGGTGATACGCAGTATTTT.

The CDR3 DNA is TGTGCCAGCAGCTTATTGAGCCAAGGTGGCGGGGAGCTGTTTTTT. Its protein is CASSLLSQGGGELFF. The chain couples TRBV7-8 to TRBJ2-2; D is ambiguous. CDR3 length: 15 amino acids. Trimming removed 2 bases from V and 7 bases from J, with 14 bases in between. Germline lookup yields CDR1 SGHVS and CDR2 FQNEAQ.

This clonotype appeared many times. The rearrangement joins TRBV24-1 to TRBJ2-1; D possibly corresponds to TRBD2 (7 bases). The germline V gene encodes CDR1 KGHDR and CDR2 SFDVKD. The CDR3 is made up of 16 amino acids. With 1 base removed from V and 7 bases from J, the gap between germline ends came to 16 bases. As DNA, the CDR3 is TGTGCCACCAGTGATTTACCCCGAGGGGGGGGGAATGAGCAGTTCTTC. It encodes CATSDLPRGGGNEQFF.

This clonotype was recorded a few times. The rearrangement links TRBV15 to TRBJ2-3; weak D call: TRBD2 (6 bases). The CDR3 consists of 15 residues. The V end was cut by 0 bases, the J end by 5 bases, with 12 bases between. Per germline, CDR1 LNHNV and CDR2 YYDKDF (reference sequence). In nucleotides, the CDR3 is TGTGCCACCAGCAGAGAAGGAGGGGCGGGAGATACGCAGTATTTT. Translated: CATSREGGAGDTQYF.

This clonotype has ten or more counts. The V gene is TRBV18, the J gene TRBJ1-4; no firm D call. Germline V lookup: CDR1 KGHSH, CDR2 LQKENI. The CDR3 loop spans 16 amino acids. V was cut by 1 base and J by 0 bases, with 9 bases left in between. DNA for the CDR3: TGTGCCAGCTCACCACGGCAACAGTCAACTAATGAAAAACTGTTTTTT. As protein: CASSPRQQSTNEKLFF.

This clonotype has only a few counts. CDR3 coding DNA: TGTGCCTGGAGGGCGTCTCACTACGAGCAGTACTTC. Its protein is CAWRASHYEQYF. This chain links TRBV30 with TRBJ2-7, with D unresolved. Between the trimmed V and J ends, which lost 3 bases and 3 bases, there was a span of 9 bases. Germline CDR1 reads GTSNPN; CDR2 reads SVGIG (reference sequence). The CDR3 has 12 amino acids.

This chain links TRBV10-3 with TRBJ1-4, with unresolved D. CDR3 size: 12 residues. CDR1 is ENHRY and CDR2 is SYGVKD in the germline V gene. V lost 10 bases and J 5 bases, leaving 11 bases between the germline ends. The CDR3 region has the DNA TGTGCCACTAGGAAGGGCAATGAAAAACTGTTTTTT. Encoded protein: CATRKGNEKLFF.

The gene calls are TRBV28 and TRBJ1-6; 9 nucleotides line up with TRBD1. Germline-derived CDR1 and CDR2 are MDHEN and SYDVKM. The V segment lost 6 bases and the J segment 7 bases; nucleotides outside the gene matches: 4. There are 14 residues in the CDR3. In DNA form, the CDR3 reads TGTGCCAGCAGACAGGGGGCTGAAAATTCACCCCTCCACTTT. Protein: CASRQGAENSPLHF.

The chain has TRBV9 and TRBJ2-5, with 9 bases matching TRBD2. Germline V gene data show CDR1 as SGDLS and CDR2 as YYNGEE. V trimming: 1 base; J trimming: 5 bases; junction bases outside the gene matches: 12. CDR3 length: 17 amino acids. The CDR3 nucleotides are TGTGCCAGCAGCGTATCAAGAGGCGGGAGGGGTTGGGAGACCCAGTACTTC. This sequence encodes CASSVSRGGRGWETQYF.

This sequence joins TRBV20-1 and TRBJ2-1, with 7 bases identical to TRBD2. The V and J ends lost 6 bases and 5 bases, in that order; junction bases with no gene match: 7. This CDR3 is built from 13 residues. Germline CDR1 DFQATT, CDR2 SNEGSKA (reference sequence). Here the CDR3 DNA reads TGCAGTGCCCAGGGACTATTGAACAATGAGCAGTTCTTC. It codes for CSAQGLLNNEQFF.

The chain carries TRBV19 and TRBJ1-6; D is undetermined. The CDR3 has 14 amino acids. V lost 5 bases, J lost 9 bases, and 14 bases lay in between. Germline lookup yields CDR1 LNHDA and CDR2 SQIVND (reference sequence). CDR3 protein: CASSSGPGSSPLHF. CDR3 in DNA: TGTGCCAGTAGTTCCGGACCGGGGAGTTCACCCCTCCACTTT.

Comment on this clonotype: Sequence at one end of the junction differs from germline and may be a read error. The chain joins TRBV5-1 to TRBJ1-5; no clear D gene. The germline gives CDR1 SGHRS, CDR2 YFSETQ. This CDR3 has 14 amino acids. In DNA form, the CDR3 reads TGTGCCAGCAGCTTGGTTGGGGTCCATCAGCCCCAGCATTTT. This translates into CASSLVGVHQPQHF. The entire variable domain, with the rest obtained from reference TRBV5-1 and TRBJ1-5, is as follows: KAGVTQTPRYLIKTRGQQVTLSCSPISGHRSVSWYQQTPGQGLQFLFEYFSETQRNKGNFPGRFSGRQFSNSRSEMNVSTLELGDSALYLCASSLVGVHQPQHFGDGTRLSIL.

The CDR3 DNA is TGTGCCAGTACCCAGGGCGCTGAAGCTTTCTTT. Translation: CASTQGAEAFF. The gene calls are TRBV19 and TRBJ1-1; D possibly corresponds to TRBD1 (5 bases). Between the trimmed V and J ends, which lost 7 bases and 6 bases, there was a span of 9 bases. The germline CDR1 and CDR2 sequences are LNHDA and SQIVND (reference sequence). The CDR3 length is 11 residues.